These T cell receptor beta chains were read from a single sample in a study of T cells after yellow fever vaccination. Each CDR3 protein is one row after TCRdb ran MiXCR on the 5' RACE reads. In the table there are 300,000 to 400,000 distinct CDR3 sequences, around 6.5% of which are singletons. Material: PBMCs, obtained 5 days after the yellow fever booster vaccination. Source of these receptors: a man in his thirties or forties who received the YFV17D yellow fever vaccine. The CDR3 runs from the conserved cysteine through the conserved F or W. Fields, in order: V gene, J gene, D gene, clone size, CDR3 protein, CDR3 DNA. D genes are given only for firm matches. Not all rows give a size; the values are once, few, many and, for expanded clones, a class.

TRBV20-1,TRBJ1-1,NA,few,CSALGFYTEAFF,TGCAGTGCCTTAGGGTTTTACACTGAAGCTTTCTTT
TRBV20-1,TRBJ1-2,NA,NA,CSATTTSGTSNYGYTF,TGCAGTGCAACTACCACCTCCGGGACATCTAACTATGGCTACACCTTC
TRBV6-2/TRBV6-3,TRBJ1-1,NA,NA,CASSYWGDNSEAFF,TGTGCCAGCAGTTACTGGGGGGACAACTCTGAAGCTTTCTTT
TRBV4-2,TRBJ2-7,NA,NA,CARSQGTSVYEQYF,TGTGCCAGGAGCCAAGGGACATCCGTCTACGAGCAGTACTTC
TRBV6-2/TRBV6-3,TRBJ2-3,TRBD2,many,CASSSRAGAPDTQYF,TGTGCCAGCAGTTCCCGAGCGGGAGCCCCAGATACGCAGTATTTT
TRBV25-1,TRBJ1-3,TRBD1,many,CASSEPGGVSGNTIYF,TGTGCCAGCAGTGAACCAGGGGGTGTTTCTGGAAACACCATATATTTT
TRBV9,TRBJ2-7,NA,few,CASSEAGGEQYF,TGTGCCAGCAGCGAAGCCGGGGGCGAGCAGTACTTC
TRBV5-4,TRBJ2-5,TRBD2,NA,CASSLGSGRVKETQYF,TGTGCCAGCAGCTTGGGTAGCGGGAGGGTGAAAGAGACCCAGTACTTC
TRBV18,TRBJ2-4,TRBD2,many,CASSLFEPGLAGDGKNIQYF,TGTGCCAGCTCACTCTTCGAACCTGGACTAGCGGGAGATGGCAAAAACATTCAGTACTTC
TRBV29-1,TRBJ1-4,NA,NA,CSVGPGSGRNEKLFF,TGCAGCGTTGGCCCGGGGTCGGGGAGAAATGAAAAACTGTTTTTT
TRBV5-1,TRBJ2-1,NA,many,CASSYAYEQFF,TGCGCCAGCAGCTACGCTTATGAGCAGTTCTTC
TRBV27,TRBJ2-7,TRBD2,NA,CASSLLGTSAYEQYF,TGTGCCAGCAGTCTCCTCGGGACTAGCGCCTACGAGCAGTACTTC
TRBV7-2,TRBJ1-5,TRBD1,many,CASSLAGQPGRAQHF,TGTGCCAGCAGCTTAGCGGGACAGCCCGGTCGGGCCCAGCATTTT
TRBV6-5,TRBJ1-2,TRBD1,many,CASSYSGTGSGYTF,TGTGCCAGCAGTTACTCCGGGACAGGGTCTGGCTACACCTTC
TRBV5-5,TRBJ2-7,TRBD2,few,CASSLEPTSGSYEQYF,TGTGCCAGCAGCCTGGAACCGACTAGCGGGTCCTACGAGCAGTACTTC
TRBV5-1,TRBJ1-2,NA,many,CASSLNYGYTF,TGCGCCAGCAGTCTTAACTATGGCTACACCTTC
TRBV7-9,TRBJ2-3,NA,NA,CASSLGGRGGADTQYF,TGTGCCAGCAGCTTAGGGGGAAGAGGGGGAGCAGATACGCAGTATTTT
TRBV18,TRBJ2-5,NA,NA,CASSPPSQPEETQYF,TGTGCCAGCTCACCACCGTCACAGCCGGAGGAGACCCAGTACTTC
TRBV7-2,TRBJ2-5,NA,NA,CASSLVRTAQYF,TGTGCCAGCAGCTTAGTACGTACAGCCCAGTACTTC
TRBV27,TRBJ2-3,TRBD2,NA,CASKLADATDTQYF,TGTGCCAGCAAGCTAGCGGATGCCACAGATACGCAGTATTTT
TRBV11-3,TRBJ2-1,TRBD2,NA,CASSLGSGGTYNEQFF,TGTGCCAGCAGCTTAGGGAGCGGGGGCACCTACAATGAGCAGTTCTTC
TRBV18,TRBJ2-1,NA,NA,CASSPRDTALFF,TGTGCCAGCTCACCCCGCGATACAGCTCTGTTCTTC
TRBV6-5,TRBJ2-7,TRBD2,few,CASSYSIPGGLTYEQYF,TGTGCCAGCAGTTACTCGATCCCGGGAGGACTGACCTACGAGCAGTACTTC
TRBV7-2,TRBJ2-2,NA,NA,CASSLGVEHGELFF,TGTGCCAGCAGCTTAGGAGTCGAGCACGGGGAGCTGTTTTTT
TRBV7-8,TRBJ2-4,TRBD1,NA,CASSIGQGAKNIQYF,TGTGCCAGCAGCATCGGACAGGGTGCCAAAAACATTCAGTACTTC
TRBV4-1,TRBJ2-1,NA,many,CASSQPGPSNEQFF,TGCGCCAGCAGCCAACCGGGACCATCGAATGAGCAGTTCTTC
TRBV9,TRBJ1-5,NA,few,CASSVEGGGNTPQHF,TGTGCCAGCAGCGTTGAAGGGGGTGGGAATACGCCCCAGCATTTT
TRBV27,TRBJ1-2,NA,few,CASSLTRDYGYTF,TGTGCCAGCAGTTTGACCAGGGACTATGGCTACACCTTC
TRBV10-3,TRBJ1-1,NA,many,CAISARGFTEAFF,TGTGCCATCAGTGCTCGGGGGTTTACTGAAGCTTTCTTT
TRBV5-4,TRBJ2-1,TRBD2,many,CASSPLAGGAAGEQFF,TGTGCCAGCAGCCCCCTAGCGGGAGGAGCGGCGGGAGAGCAGTTCTTC
TRBV20-1,TRBJ2-1,TRBD2,few,CSARDRLAPAYNEQFF,TGCAGTGCTAGAGATCGACTAGCTCCTGCCTACAATGAGCAGTTCTTC
TRBV4-3,TRBJ2-4,NA,many,CASSQDERGGNIQYF,TGCGCCAGCAGCCAAGATGAGAGGGGCGGAAACATTCAGTACTTC
TRBV29-1,TRBJ1-1,NA,few,CSLGTGGEAFF,TGCAGCCTAGGGACCGGAGGGGAAGCTTTCTTT
TRBV12-3/TRBV12-4,TRBJ2-7,NA,many,CASSQLSSYEQYF,TGTGCCAGCAGCCAGTTAAGTTCCTACGAGCAGTACTTC
TRBV7-2,TRBJ2-1,NA,many,CASSLEARTYYNEQFF,TGTGCCAGCAGCTTGGAAGCAAGAACGTACTACAATGAGCAGTTCTTC
TRBV20-1,TRBJ2-1,NA,many,CSARRDSGGGEQFF,TGCAGTGCTAGAAGGGACAGTGGGGGGGGTGAGCAGTTCTTC
TRBV4-3,TRBJ1-1,TRBD1,NA,CASSQAIRDRGARAFF,TGCGCCAGCAGCCAGGCCATCCGGGACAGGGGCGCGCGGGCTTTCTTT
TRBV5-1,TRBJ2-5,NA,NA,CASSFTGEGETQYF,TGCGCCAGCAGCTTTACAGGGGAGGGAGAGACCCAGTACTTC
TRBV4-3,TRBJ2-5,NA,NA,CASSPSGVTGETQYF,TGCGCCAGCAGCCCATCCGGGGTAACTGGAGAGACCCAGTACTTC
TRBV19,TRBJ2-5,TRBD2,many,CASRLANQETQYF,TGTGCCAGTCGACTAGCAAATCAAGAGACCCAGTACTTC
TRBV20-1,TRBJ2-3,NA,few,CSANSRTDTQYF,TGCAGTGCTAATTCACGCACAGATACGCAGTATTTT
TRBV9,TRBJ2-2,TRBD1,NA,CASSKDRTGELFF,TGTGCCAGCAGCAAGGACAGGACCGGGGAGCTGTTTTTT
TRBV20-1,TRBJ2-1,TRBD1,NA,CSARDQGAFSPEQFF,TGCAGTGCTAGAGATCAGGGGGCCTTCTCCCCTGAGCAGTTCTTC
TRBV10-3,TRBJ2-7,NA,NA,CAIRTTEERYEQYF,TGTGCCATCAGAACGACAGAGGAAAGGTACGAGCAGTACTTC
TRBV6-5,TRBJ2-1,TRBD2,many,CASTRGGGHEQFF,TGTGCCAGCACGCGGGGGGGGGGCCATGAGCAGTTCTTC
TRBV7-2,TRBJ2-5,NA,NA,CASSKDPKETQYF,TGTGCCAGCAGCAAAGACCCGAAAGAGACCCAGTACTTC
TRBV7-9,TRBJ2-7,TRBD1,few,CASSFGQGGEQYF,TGTGCCAGCAGCTTTGGACAGGGGGGCGAGCAGTACTTC
TRBV29-1,TRBJ2-7,NA,NA,CSAVGQGFYEQYF,TGCAGCGCCGTGGGACAAGGCTTCTACGAGCAGTACTTC
TRBV7-2,TRBJ2-7,TRBD2,few,CASSLSRGAGEQYF,TGTGCCAGCAGCTTAAGTAGGGGAGCGGGGGAGCAGTACTTC